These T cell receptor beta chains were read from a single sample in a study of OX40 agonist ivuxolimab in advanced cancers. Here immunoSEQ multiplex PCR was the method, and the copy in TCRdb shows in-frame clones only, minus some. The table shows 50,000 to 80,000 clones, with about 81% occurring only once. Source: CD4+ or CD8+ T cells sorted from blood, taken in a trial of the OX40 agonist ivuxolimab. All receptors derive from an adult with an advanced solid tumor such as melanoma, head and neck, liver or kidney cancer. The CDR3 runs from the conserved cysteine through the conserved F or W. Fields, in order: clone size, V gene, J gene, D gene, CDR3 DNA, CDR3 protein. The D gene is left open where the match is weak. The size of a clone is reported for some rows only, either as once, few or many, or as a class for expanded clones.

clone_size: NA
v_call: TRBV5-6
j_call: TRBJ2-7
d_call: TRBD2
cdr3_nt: TGTGCCAGCAGCGCATTTAGCGGGGGGGCCTCGGAGCAGTACTTC
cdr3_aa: CASSAFSGGASEQYF

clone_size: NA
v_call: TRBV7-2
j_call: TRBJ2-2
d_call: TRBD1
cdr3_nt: TGTGCCAGCAGCCGGGACAGGGGTAACACCGGGGAGCTGTTTTTT
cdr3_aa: CASSRDRGNTGELFF

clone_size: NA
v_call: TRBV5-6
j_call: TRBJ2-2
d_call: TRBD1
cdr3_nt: TGTGCCAGCAGCCTGGGGACAGGGAACACCGGGGAGCTGTTTTTT
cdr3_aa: CASSLGTGNTGELFF

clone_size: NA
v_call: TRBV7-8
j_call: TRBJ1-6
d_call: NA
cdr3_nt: TGTGCCAGCAGCTTAGATAATTCACCCCTCCACTTT
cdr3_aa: CASSLDNSPLHF

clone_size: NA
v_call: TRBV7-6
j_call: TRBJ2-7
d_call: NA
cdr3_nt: TGTGCCAGCAGCTTCCTAAGCTCCTACGAGCAGTACTTC
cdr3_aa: CASSFLSSYEQYF

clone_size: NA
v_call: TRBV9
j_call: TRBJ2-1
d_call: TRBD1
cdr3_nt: TGTGCCAGCAGCGCACCCGGGACAGGGGTCAATGAGCAGTTCTTC
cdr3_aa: CASSAPGTGVNEQFF

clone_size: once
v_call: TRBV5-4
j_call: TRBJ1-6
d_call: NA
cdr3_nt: TGTGCCAGCAGCTTGGGGACGGTCGGGTCACCCCTCCACTTT
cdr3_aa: CASSLGTVGSPLHF

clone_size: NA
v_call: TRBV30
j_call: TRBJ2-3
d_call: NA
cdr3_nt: TGTGCCTTAAGGTGGGGTACTACCTCAGATACGCAGTATTTT
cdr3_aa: CALRWGTTSDTQYF

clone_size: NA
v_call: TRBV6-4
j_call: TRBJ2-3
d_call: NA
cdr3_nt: TGTGCCAGCAGTGACTCGATATCAGGCACAGATACGCAGTATTTT
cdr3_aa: CASSDSISGTDTQYF

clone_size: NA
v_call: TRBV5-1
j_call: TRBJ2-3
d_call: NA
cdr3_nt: TGCGCCAGCAGCCAGTCGATAAGCACAGATACGCAGTATTTT
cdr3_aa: CASSQSISTDTQYF

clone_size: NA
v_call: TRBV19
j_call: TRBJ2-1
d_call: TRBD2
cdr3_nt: TGTGCCAGTAGGGGGCTAGCGGGAGTGTTGAATGAGCAGTTCTTC
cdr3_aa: CASRGLAGVLNEQFF

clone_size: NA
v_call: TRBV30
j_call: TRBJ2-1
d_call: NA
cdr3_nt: TGTGCCTGGAGTGTTGGGGTCTACAATGAGCAGTTCTTC
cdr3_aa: CAWSVGVYNEQFF

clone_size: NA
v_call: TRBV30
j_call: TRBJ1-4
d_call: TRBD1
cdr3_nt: TGTGCCTGGAGTGTACTGACAGGGGGGGAAAAACTGTTTTTT
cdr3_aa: CAWSVLTGGEKLFF

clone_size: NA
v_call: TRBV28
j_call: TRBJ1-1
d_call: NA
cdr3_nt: TGTGCCAGCAGTCGCGCCGGGGCAGCGAACACTGAAGCTTTCTTT
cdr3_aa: CASSRAGAANTEAFF

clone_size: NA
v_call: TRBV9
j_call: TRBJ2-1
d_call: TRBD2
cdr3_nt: TGTGCCAGCAGCGTGGGACTACCTATTAATGAGCAGTTCTTC
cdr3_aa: CASSVGLPINEQFF

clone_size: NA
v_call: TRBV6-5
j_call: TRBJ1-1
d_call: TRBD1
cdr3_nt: TGTGCCAGCAGGAAACAGGGGAGGAACACTGAAGCTTTCTTT
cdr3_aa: CASRKQGRNTEAFF

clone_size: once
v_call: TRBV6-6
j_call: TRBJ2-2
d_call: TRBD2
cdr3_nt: TGTGCCAGCAGTTACTCGCGGGGGTTCTCCGGGGAGCTGTTTTTT
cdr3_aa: CASSYSRGFSGELFF

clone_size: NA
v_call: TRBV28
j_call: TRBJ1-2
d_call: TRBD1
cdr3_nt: TGTGCCAGCAGTCCAACGGGACAGAACTATGGCTACACCTTC
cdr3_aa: CASSPTGQNYGYTF

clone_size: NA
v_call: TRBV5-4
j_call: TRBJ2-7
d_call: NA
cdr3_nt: TGTGCCAGCAGCTTGGCGGGTGGGGACGAGCAGTACTTC
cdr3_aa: CASSLAGGDEQYF

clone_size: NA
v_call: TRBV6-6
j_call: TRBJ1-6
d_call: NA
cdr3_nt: TGTGCCAGCAGTTACTCAGGGGCAGAAAATTCACCCCTCCACTTT
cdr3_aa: CASSYSGAENSPLHF

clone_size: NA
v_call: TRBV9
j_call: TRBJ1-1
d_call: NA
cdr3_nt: TGTGCCAGCAGTGCCCGTGTGAACACTGAAGCTTTCTTT
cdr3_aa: CASSARVNTEAFF

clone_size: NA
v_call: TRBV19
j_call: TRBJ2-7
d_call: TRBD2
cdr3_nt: TGTGCCAGTAGTATAAAAGTTGGCGGAACTAGCGCAGGTCCCTACGAGCAGTACTTC
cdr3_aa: CASSIKVGGTSAGPYEQYF

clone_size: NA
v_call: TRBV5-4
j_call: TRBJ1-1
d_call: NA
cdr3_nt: TGTGCCAGCAGCTTACAGGGCTTGGGGACTGAAGCTTTCTTT
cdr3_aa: CASSLQGLGTEAFF

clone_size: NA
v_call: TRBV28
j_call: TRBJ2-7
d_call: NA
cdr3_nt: TGTGCCAGCAGTTTATTGGGGTACGAGCAGTACTTC
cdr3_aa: CASSLLGYEQYF

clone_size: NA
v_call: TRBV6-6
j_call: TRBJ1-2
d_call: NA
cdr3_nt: TGTGCCAGCAGAGACAGGAATAACTATGGCTACACCTTC
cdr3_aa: CASRDRNNYGYTF

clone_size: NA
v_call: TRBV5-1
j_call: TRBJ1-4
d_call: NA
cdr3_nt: TGCGCCAGCAGCCGGGAGGGACAAACTAATGAAAAACTGTTTTTT
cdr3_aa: CASSREGQTNEKLFF

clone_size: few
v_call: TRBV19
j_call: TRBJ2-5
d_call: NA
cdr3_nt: TGTGCCAGTAGTAGGTCGTGGGCCAGGCCTCAAGAGACCCAGTACTTC
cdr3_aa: CASSRSWARPQETQYF

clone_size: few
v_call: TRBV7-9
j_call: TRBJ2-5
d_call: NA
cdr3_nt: TGTGCCAGCAGCTTTGGGCAGGGTGGCCAAGAGACCCAGTACTTC
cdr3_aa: CASSFGQGGQETQYF

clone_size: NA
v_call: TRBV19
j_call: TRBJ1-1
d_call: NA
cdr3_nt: TGTGCCAGTAGTATAGGCGGGGGAAGCAACACTGAAGCTTTCTTT
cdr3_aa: CASSIGGGSNTEAFF

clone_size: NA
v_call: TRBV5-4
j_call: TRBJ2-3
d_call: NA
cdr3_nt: TGTGCCAGCAGCTTGAGGCAGACAGATACGCAGTATTTT
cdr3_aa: CASSLRQTDTQYF

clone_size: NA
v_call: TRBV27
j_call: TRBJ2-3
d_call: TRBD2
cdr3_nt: TGTGCCAGCGGCCCCGGTGGACTAGCGGGGTTTTACACAGATACGCAGTATTTT
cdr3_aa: CASGPGGLAGFYTDTQYF

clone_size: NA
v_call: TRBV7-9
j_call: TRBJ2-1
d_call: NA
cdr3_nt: TGTGCCAGCAGCCTAGTGGGTAGGGCCACCTACAATGAGCAGTTCTTC
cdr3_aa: CASSLVGRATYNEQFF

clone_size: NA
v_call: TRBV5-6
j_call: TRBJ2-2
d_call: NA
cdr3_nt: TGTGCCAGCAGCTTGGATCCGGGGTTGAGCACCGGGGAGCTGTTTTTT
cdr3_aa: CASSLDPGLSTGELFF

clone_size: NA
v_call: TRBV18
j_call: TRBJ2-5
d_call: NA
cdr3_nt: TGTGCCAGCTCACCATCCCTGGAGGAGACCCAGTACTTC
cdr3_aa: CASSPSLEETQYF

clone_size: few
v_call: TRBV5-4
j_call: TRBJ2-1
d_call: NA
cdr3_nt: TGTGCCAGCAGCTTGGGGGCGGGACGTGGTTACAATGAGCAGTTCTTC
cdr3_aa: CASSLGAGRGYNEQFF

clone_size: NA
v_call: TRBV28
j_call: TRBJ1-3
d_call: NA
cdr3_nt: TGTGCCAGCACCCTACAAGGACCTAGGGGAAACACCATATATTTT
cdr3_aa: CASTLQGPRGNTIYF

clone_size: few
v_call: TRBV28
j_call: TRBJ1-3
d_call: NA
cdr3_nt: TGTGCCGGCACCGGGCCCCGCTCTGGAAACACCATATATTTT
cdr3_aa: CAGTGPRSGNTIYF

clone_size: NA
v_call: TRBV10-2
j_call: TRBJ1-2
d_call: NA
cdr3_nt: TGCGCCAGCAGTGGCAGGACGGACTATGGCTACACCTTC
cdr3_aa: CASSGRTDYGYTF

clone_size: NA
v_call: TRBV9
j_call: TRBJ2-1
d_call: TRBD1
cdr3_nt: TGTGCCAGCAGTTCGGTTAGGGCAGGGGGCGGTGAGCAGTTCTTC
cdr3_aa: CASSSVRAGGGEQFF

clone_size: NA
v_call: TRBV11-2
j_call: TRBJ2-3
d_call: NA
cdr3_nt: TGTGCCAGCAGCTTAGTCAGGGGGGGGCTTTCCCTCACAGATACGCAGTATTTT
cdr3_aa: CASSLVRGGLSLTDTQYF

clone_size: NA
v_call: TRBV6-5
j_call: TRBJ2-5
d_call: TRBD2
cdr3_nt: TGTGCCAGCAGTTACACGGGACTAGCGGGCCAAGAGACCCAGTACTTC
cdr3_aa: CASSYTGLAGQETQYF

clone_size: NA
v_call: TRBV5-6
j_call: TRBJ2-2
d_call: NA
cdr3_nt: TGTGCCAGCAGCTTGGTTGCTAGTCCTTCCCGGGAGCTGTTTTTT
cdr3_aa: CASSLVASPSRELFF

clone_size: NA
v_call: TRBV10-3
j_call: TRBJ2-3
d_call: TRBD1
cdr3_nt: TGTGCCAGCAGCCCACAGGGGGGTACGCAGTATTTT
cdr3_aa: CASSPQGGTQYF

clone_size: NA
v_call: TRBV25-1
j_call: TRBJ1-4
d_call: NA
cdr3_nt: TGTGCCAGCAGTGAGCCCGCACGGCCACTGTTTTTT
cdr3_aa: CASSEPARPLFF

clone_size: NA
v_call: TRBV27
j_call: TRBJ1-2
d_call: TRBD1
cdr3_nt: TGTGCCAGCAGCCTCGGACAGGGAGTCCCTAACTATGGCTACACCTTC
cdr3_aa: CASSLGQGVPNYGYTF

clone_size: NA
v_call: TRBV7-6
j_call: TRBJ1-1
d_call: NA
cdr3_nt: TGTGCCAGCAGCCTATCCCGGACGAACACTGAAGCTTTCTTT
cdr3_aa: CASSLSRTNTEAFF

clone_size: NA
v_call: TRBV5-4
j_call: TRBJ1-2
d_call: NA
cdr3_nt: TGTGCCAGCAGCGGAAGGACAGACCTGGGTGGCTACACCTTC
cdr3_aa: CASSGRTDLGGYTF

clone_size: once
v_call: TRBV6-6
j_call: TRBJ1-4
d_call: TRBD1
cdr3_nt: TGTGCCAGCAAATTCCCCATGGGACAGGGAGGTGAAAAACTGTTTTTT
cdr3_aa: CASKFPMGQGGEKLFF

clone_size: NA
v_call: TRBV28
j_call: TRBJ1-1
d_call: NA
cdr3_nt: TGTGCCAGCAGTCCGTGGACACCTATGAACACTGAAGCTTTCTTT
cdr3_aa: CASSPWTPMNTEAFF

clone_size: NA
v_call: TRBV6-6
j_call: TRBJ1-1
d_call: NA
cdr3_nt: TGTGCCAGTGAACGGGGCACTGAAGCTTTCTTT
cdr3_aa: CASERGTEAFF

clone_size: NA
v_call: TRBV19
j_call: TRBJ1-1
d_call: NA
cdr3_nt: TGTGCCAGTAGTGGTCCCAGCACTGAAGCTTTCTTT
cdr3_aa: CASSGPSTEAFF